This TCR beta chain is from a study of shared clonotypes between healthy human individuals. Overall study results and limits: Sharing across a handful of donors was seen in 4.5% to 5.5% of naive CD4 clonotypes. Sharing of clonotypes among donors was expected to vary with sequencing depth. Genetic and exposure-history diversity was limited by the small donor number.

This CDR3 is 18 amino acids long. This clone came up a few times. Its antigen is not known. At the deep level, the assay was run. Assay: immunoSEQ multiplex PCR; the TCRdb copy retains only in-frame clones and omits some. Here the sample spans approximately 1,000,000 clones, 70% to 85% being singletons. Sequenced material: memory CD4+ T cells from PBMCs. Sample subset: CD45RA-negative fraction. The chain links TRBV7-5 to TRBJ2-5. TRBV7-5 is a pseudogene segment. This TCR came from a man between 18 and 35 years old in good health. Some clones in this sample may be carry-over from other donors' samples. The CDR3 region has the DNA TGTGTCAGAAGCTTAGGGCCCTGCTACACCCCGCTGGAAGAGACCCAGTACTTC. Protein sequence: CVRSLGPCYTPLEETQYF.